This T cell receptor beta chain emerged from a study of T cell repertoires in ileal Crohn's disease. The wider study: Postoperative therapy was given to about half: roughly twelve thiopurines, roughly 18 anti-TNF agents. Study-level results: Compared with CD4 T cells, sorted CD8 cells carried more expanded clones. Clonality above 26.8% at surgery always came with endoscopic recurrence.

Comment on this clone: What it recognizes is unknown.

Trimming took 0 bases from V and 0 from J, leaving 7 bases between them. This CDR3 is 14 amino acids long. The V gene's germline CDR1 is SGHNT and CDR2 YYREEE (reference sequence). Here immunoSEQ multiplex PCR was the method, and the copy in TCRdb shows in-frame clones only, minus some. Of over 11,000 clones in the sample, 82% are singletons; the top ten hold about 5.7%. Sequences were obtained from ileal tissue. The receptor was isolated from an adult with Crohn's disease. The chain combines TRBV5-4 with TRBJ2-7; D gene uncertain. This CDR3 reads CASSLDSSSYEQYF. CDR3 nucleotide sequence: TGTGCCAGCAGCTTGGACAGTTCCTCCTACGAGCAGTACTTC.